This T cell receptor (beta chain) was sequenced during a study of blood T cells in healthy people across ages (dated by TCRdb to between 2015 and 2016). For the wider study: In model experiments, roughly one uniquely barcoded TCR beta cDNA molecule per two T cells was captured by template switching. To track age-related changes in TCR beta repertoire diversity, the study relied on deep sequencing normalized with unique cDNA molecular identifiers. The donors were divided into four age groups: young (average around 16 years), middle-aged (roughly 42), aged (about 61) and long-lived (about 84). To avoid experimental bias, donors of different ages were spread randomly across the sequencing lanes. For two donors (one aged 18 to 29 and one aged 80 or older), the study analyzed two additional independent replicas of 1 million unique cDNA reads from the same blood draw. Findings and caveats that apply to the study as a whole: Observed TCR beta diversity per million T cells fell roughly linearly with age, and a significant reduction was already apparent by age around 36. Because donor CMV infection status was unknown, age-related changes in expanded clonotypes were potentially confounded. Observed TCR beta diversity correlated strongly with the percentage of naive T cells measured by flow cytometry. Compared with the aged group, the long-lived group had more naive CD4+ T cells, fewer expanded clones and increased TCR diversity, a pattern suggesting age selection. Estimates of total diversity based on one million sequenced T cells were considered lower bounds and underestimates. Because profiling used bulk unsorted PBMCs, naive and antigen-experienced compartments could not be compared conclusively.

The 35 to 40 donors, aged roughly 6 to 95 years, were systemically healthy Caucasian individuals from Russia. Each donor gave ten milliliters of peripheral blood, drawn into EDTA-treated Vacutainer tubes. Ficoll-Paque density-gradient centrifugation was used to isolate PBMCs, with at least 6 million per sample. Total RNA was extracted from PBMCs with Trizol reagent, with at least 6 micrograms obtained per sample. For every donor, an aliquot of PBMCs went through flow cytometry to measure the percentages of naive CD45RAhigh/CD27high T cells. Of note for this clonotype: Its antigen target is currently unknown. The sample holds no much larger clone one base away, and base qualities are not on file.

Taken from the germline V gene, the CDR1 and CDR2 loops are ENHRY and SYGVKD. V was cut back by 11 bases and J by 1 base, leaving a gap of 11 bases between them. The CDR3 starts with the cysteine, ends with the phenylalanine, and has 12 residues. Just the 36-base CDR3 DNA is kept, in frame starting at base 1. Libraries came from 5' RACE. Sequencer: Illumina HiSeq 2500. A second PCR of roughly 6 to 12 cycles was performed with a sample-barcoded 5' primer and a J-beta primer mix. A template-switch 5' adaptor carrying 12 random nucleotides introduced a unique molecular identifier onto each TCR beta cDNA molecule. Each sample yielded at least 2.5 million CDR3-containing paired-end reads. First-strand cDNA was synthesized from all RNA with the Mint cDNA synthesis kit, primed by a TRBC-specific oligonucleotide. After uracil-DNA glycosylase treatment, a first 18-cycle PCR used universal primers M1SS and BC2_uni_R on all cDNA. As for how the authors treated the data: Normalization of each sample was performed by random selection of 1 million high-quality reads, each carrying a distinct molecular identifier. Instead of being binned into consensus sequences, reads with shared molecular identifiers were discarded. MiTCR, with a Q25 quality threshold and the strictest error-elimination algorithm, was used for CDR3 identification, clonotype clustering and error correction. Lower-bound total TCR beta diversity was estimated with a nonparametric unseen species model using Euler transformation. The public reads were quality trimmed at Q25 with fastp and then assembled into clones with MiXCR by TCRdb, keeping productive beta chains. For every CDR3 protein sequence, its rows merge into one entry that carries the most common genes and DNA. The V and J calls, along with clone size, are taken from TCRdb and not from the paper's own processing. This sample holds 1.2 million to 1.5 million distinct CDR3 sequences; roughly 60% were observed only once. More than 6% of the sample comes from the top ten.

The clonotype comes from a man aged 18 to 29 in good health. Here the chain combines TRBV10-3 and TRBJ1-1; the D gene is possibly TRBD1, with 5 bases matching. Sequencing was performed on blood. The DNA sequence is TGTGCCGCGGGACTCCCGAACACTGAAGCTTTCTTT. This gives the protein CAAGLPNTEAFF.